One and the same sample provided the 10 T cell receptor beta chains below, sequenced in a study of resident and recirculating memory T cells in vitiligo. Some clones are missing from TCRdb's copy, which holds only in-frame ones; the method was immunoSEQ multiplex PCR. The sample lists tens of thousands of clones, 90% to 95% occurring once. Input material: blood. The receptors here all came from a male donor with vitiligo.

V usage is TRBV5-1 and J usage is TRBJ2-7; a weak D match, TRBD2 (5 bases). The CDR3 covers 14 residues. Per the germline V gene, CDR1 is SGHRS and CDR2 is YFSETQ. Deletions cut 0 bases from V and 3 bases from J, with 10 bases between. Here the CDR3 reads CASSLERELYEQYF. The CDR3, as DNA: TGCGCCAGCAGCTTGGAGAGGGAACTCTACGAGCAGTACTTC.

The chain recombines TRBV28 with TRBJ2-7; D may be TRBD1 (6 bases). CDR1 MDHEN and CDR2 SYDVKM come from the germline V gene. The CDR3 totals 16 residues. V was clipped by 2 bases and J by 5 bases, with 19 bases between them. The CDR3 loop is CASSLPRTEPFNEQYF. The CDR3 DNA sequence: TGTGCCAGCAGTTTACCCCGGACAGAACCTTTTAACGAGCAGTACTTC.

CDR3 residues: CASRARSRNEKLFF. CDR3 sequence (DNA): TGTGCCAGTCGAGCTAGGAGTAGGAATGAAAAACTGTTTTTT. The V gene is TRBV6-5, the J gene TRBJ1-4; D is uncertain. The V and J ends lost 9 bases and 5 bases respectively, with 16 bases between them. CDR3 length: 14 residues. Germline V gene data show CDR1 as MNHEY and CDR2 as SVGAGI.

The gene calls are TRBV30 and TRBJ2-7; tentative D call: TRBD2 (5 bases). Deletions cut 0 bases from V and 4 bases from J, with 10 bases between. The CDR3 runs to 13 residues. Germline assignment: CDR1 GTSNPN and CDR2 SVGIG (reference sequence). CDR3 protein: CAWSVSGNYEQYF. CDR3 coding DNA: TGTGCCTGGAGTGTAAGCGGAAATTACGAGCAGTACTTC.

This clone was picked up one time. The rearrangement links TRBV13 to TRBJ2-7; unclear D gene. This CDR3 has 11 residues. The V gene's germline CDR1 is PRHDT and CDR2 FYEKMQ (reference sequence). The V gene lost 1 base and the J gene lost 4 bases, with 2 bases spanning the gap. As DNA, the CDR3 is TGTGCCAGCAGCTTAGCATACGAGCAGTACTTC. Translation: CASSLAYEQYF.

The chain uses TRBV27 and TRBJ1-5; TRBD1 aligns across 10 bases. The CDR3 contains 17 residues. The V gene's germline CDR1 is MNHEY and CDR2 SMNVEV (reference sequence). V shed 4 bases and J 4 bases; nucleotides not matched to a gene: 10. This chain's CDR3 is CASSSTIRDRGNQPQHF. The CDR3 region has the DNA TGTGCCAGCAGTTCCACAATCCGGGACAGGGGAAATCAGCCCCAGCATTTT.

The CDR3, as DNA: TGTGCCAGCGGCTTTGCCGGACAGGAGGGCAATGAGCAGTTCTTC. Protein: CASGFAGQEGNEQFF. The genes are TRBV6-8 and TRBJ2-1; weak D call: TRBD1 (7 bases). The CDR3 sequence is 15 residues long. V dropped 8 bases and J dropped 6 bases, with 20 bases sitting between them. Germline CDR1 and CDR2: MNHGY and SAAAGT.

In this sample, this clone turned up once. The chain has TRBV4-1 and TRBJ1-1, with a possible D match to TRBD1 (5 bases). Trimming left V 7 bases short and J 1 base short, with 19 bases between. This CDR3 comprises 16 residues. The germline gives CDR1 MGHRA, CDR2 YSYEKL. CDR3 amino acids: CASTLLGRGGNTEAFF. The CDR3 DNA reads as TGCGCCAGCACCCTCCTGGGGAGGGGAGGGAACACTGAAGCTTTCTTT.

The V and J genes are TRBV19 and TRBJ1-5; the D gene is possibly TRBD1 (5 bases). The CDR3 is 15 amino acids. The V end lost 2 bases, the J end lost 1 base, and 9 bases lay between the germline ends. The germline gives CDR1 LNHDA, CDR2 SQIVND (reference sequence). In DNA, the CDR3 is TGTGCCAGTAGTATATGGGGGGGGAGCAATCAGCCCCAGCATTTT. Translating gives CASSIWGGSNQPQHF.

CDR3 sequence (DNA): TGCGCCAGCAGCCAAGGACGAGGGGGAGACTACAATGAGCAGTTCTTC. This gives the protein CASSQGRGGDYNEQFF. The J gene is TRBJ2-1, the V gene TRBV4-1, with D possibly being TRBD1 (6 bases). V lost 1 base to trimming and J lost 3 bases, with 13 bases between them. The germline CDR1 and CDR2 sequences are MGHRA and YSYEKL. The CDR3 contains 16 residues.